This T cell receptor beta chain was sequenced during a study of neoadjuvant nivolumab and ipilimumab in lung cancer. This clone appeared a few times. Its antigen is currently unknown. General study results and limits: Compared with tumor-adjacent uninvolved lung, resected tumors showed greater richness and clonality. Only a single major-pathologic-response sample was available for clonality analysis. Resected-tumor TCR richness correlated positively with pretherapy blood richness. From pretherapy to surgery, tumor richness and clonality rose with dual therapy.

V gave up 3 bases and J gave up 4 bases; unmatched junction bases: 6. The length of the CDR3 is 15 residues. Germline loops: CDR1 SGHAT, CDR2 FQNNGV. Libraries were prepared by immunoSEQ multiplex PCR; TCRdb keeps only in-frame clonotypes and omits some of them. The sample lists some 2,500 clones, roughly 85% seen once, with roughly 2.4% in the top ten. Source: tumor tissue, taken before neoadjuvant nivolumab, alone or with ipilimumab. The chain combines TRBV11-2 with TRBJ2-1; 7 bases line up with TRBD2. This TCR derives from an adult with non-small cell lung cancer. The CDR3 DNA reads as TGTGCCAGCAGCTTGCTAGCGGAGAAGTACAATGAGCAGTTCTTC. Translated, it gives CASSLLAEKYNEQFF.